The table lists the clone carrying this TCR beta chain with many counts. Its matching antigen is unknown. The record originates from a study of read filtering for tumor transcriptome and immune sequencing. Study-level background: Mean patient age was approximately 66 years, range about 45 to 85; 17 male, 11 to 15 female. IR-seq gave about 3.5 to 10.27 million TCR reads per sample; RNA-seq gave 85 to 1273.

V trimming: 3 bases; J trimming: 3 bases; junction bases outside the gene matches: 10. The CDR3 is 16 residues long. Per the germline V gene, CDR1 is DFQATT and CDR2 is SNEGSKA (reference sequence). Broader study findings: In IR-seq, single-read clonotypes were around 85% of clonotypes but about 3.5% of reads. The CD138-negative fraction was mixed bone marrow immune cells, not pure T cells.

Molecular barcoded adaptors covering alpha/delta and beta/gamma chains were used on roughly 370 ng RNA. One entry per CDR3 protein results from TCRdb running MiXCR on the reads. The sample records tens of thousands of distinct CDR3 sequences, more than 11% being singletons. The sequence came from a donor aged 40 or over with multiple myeloma. The chain links TRBV20-1 to TRBJ2-3; 9 nucleotides agree with TRBD2. The sequencing input was a population of CD138-negative cells sorted from bone marrow. This CDR3 reads CSASPSTSGPTDTQYF. The CDR3 DNA is TGCAGTGCTAGTCCCTCGACTAGCGGACCGACAGATACGCAGTATTTT.